These 10 T cell receptor beta chains came from one sample sequenced in a study of T cells in Graves' hyperthyroidism and ophthalmopathy. Regions amplified from RNA transcripts were the TCR beta CDR3 regions. First-round RT-PCR with HTBI primers amplified the TCR CDR3 region. TCRdb re-derived calls from the multiplex PCR reads in MiXCR, one entry per CDR3 protein. The table shows approximately 590,000 distinct CDR3 sequences, with around 14% occurring only once. The sequenced sample consisted of blood. The receptors derive from a woman in her twenties or thirties with Graves' hyperthyroidism.

In this sample, this clonotype turned up many times. The chain recombines TRBV20-1 with TRBJ2-7, with 14 bases that match TRBD2. The CDR3 spans 14 residues. The J segment lost 2 bases and the V segment lost 6 bases, leaving 3 bases of the junction unmatched. Germline V gives CDR1 DFQATT, CDR2 SNEGSKA (reference sequence). The chain's CDR3 is CSAKTSGGAYEQYF. As DNA, the CDR3 is TGCAGTGCGAAGACTAGCGGGGGGGCCTACGAGCAGTACTTC.

The chain employs TRBV4-1 and TRBJ1-2, with D hard to call. The CDR3 is 20 residues long. V lost 4 bases and J 4 bases, leaving 31 bases between the germline ends. Germline V gives CDR1 MGHRA, CDR2 YSYEKL. The CDR3: CASSLTRIWLPRRGPYGYTF. In DNA, the CDR3 is TGCGCCAGCAGCCTAACGCGAATATGGCTTCCCCGCCGAGGGCCCTATGGCTACACCTTC.

This clonotype occurred a few times. A much larger clone differs from this one at a single base, so this may be a read error. The chain couples TRBV11-2 to TRBJ1-1; D is possibly TRBD1 (5 bases). Per germline, CDR1 SGHAT and CDR2 FQNNGV. The CDR3 extends over 14 amino acids. The CDR3 is CASSLVVRGTEASF. The CDR3 DNA is TGTGCCAGCAGCTTAGTAGTACGGGGCACTGAAGCTTCCTTT.

This clonotype was seen a few times. The chain is built from TRBV6-1 and TRBJ1-1; no clear D. CDR1 and CDR2 from the germline V gene are MNHNS and SASEGT. Trimming cost V 6 bases and J 5 bases, with 19 bases left between them. The CDR3 spans 15 residues. CDR3 sequence: CASRAKNSVGTEAFF. CDR3 bases: TGTGCCAGCAGAGCCAAAAACAGCGTTGGTACTGAAGCTTTCTTT.

In this sample, this clonotype turned up many times. J is TRBJ1-2 and V is TRBV3-1; D might be TRBD1 (6 bases). V lost 1 base and J 3 bases, leaving 12 bases between the germline ends. CDR3 length: 15 residues. Germline CDR1 is LGHDT and CDR2 is YNNKEL (reference sequence). CDR3 protein: CASSQAAGHYYGYTF. For the CDR3, the DNA is TGTGCCAGCAGCCAAGCGGCGGGACACTACTATGGCTACACCTTC.

The chain is built from TRBV2 and TRBJ1-1, with 7 bases identical to TRBD1. V shed 3 bases and J 3 bases; nucleotides not matched to a gene: 4. CDR1 is SNHLY, CDR2 FYNNEI, per germline. This CDR3 comprises 14 residues. The CDR3 is CASSEWQGDTEAFF. The CDR3 nucleotides are TGTGCCAGCAGTGAGTGGCAGGGGGACACTGAAGCTTTCTTT.

The table lists this clonotype with many counts. The genes are TRBV24-1 and TRBJ2-7, with TRBD1 matching 10 bases. J lost 3 bases, V lost 2 bases, and 6 bases had no gene match. The germline V gene has CDR1 KGHDR and CDR2 SFDVKD. This CDR3 region has 16 residues. CDR3 loop: CATSDSDRGLGYEQYF. CDR3 DNA sequence: TGTGCCACCAGTGATTCCGACAGGGGGCTAGGCTACGAGCAGTACTTC.

The chain joins TRBV20-1 to TRBJ1-6; 10 nucleotides align to TRBD1. Germline values: CDR1 DFQATT, CDR2 SNEGSKA (reference sequence). The J segment lost 9 bases and the V segment lost 4 bases, leaving 9 bases of the junction unmatched. The CDR3 consists of 15 residues. CDR3 region: CSATIGQGGVSPLHF. The CDR3 DNA follows: TGCAGTGCTACTATCGGACAGGGGGGGGTTTCACCCCTCCACTTT.

This clonotype has a count of ten or more. V gene TRBV13 combines with J gene TRBJ2-7; 8 positions agree with TRBD2. Germline V gene sequence: CDR1 PRHDT, CDR2 FYEKMQ (reference sequence). Losses at the gene ends were 5 bases for V and 3 bases for J; bases not matched to a gene: 15. The CDR3 contains 17 residues. The DNA for the CDR3 is TGTGCCAGCAGCCCGTTCGGTGGGGCTAGCGGGCGCTACGAGCAGTACTTC. Protein sequence: CASSPFGGASGRYEQYF.

This clonotype turned up a few times. Compared with germline, one end of the junction differs, possibly owing to a read error. The chain is built from TRBV9 and TRBJ2-1; 8 bases align to TRBD2. The CDR3 runs to 17 residues. The germline CDR1 and CDR2 sequences are SGDLS and YYNGEE. The DNA of the CDR3 is TGTGCCAGCAGCGTTAACCAAGCGGGAGAAACCTACGATGAGCAGTTCTTC. It encodes CASSVNQAGETYDEQFF.